Below are 27 T cell receptor beta chains sequenced from a single sample in a study of early T cells in non-severe SARS-CoV-2 infection. TCRdb fed the 5' RACE reads into MiXCR, producing one record per CDR3 protein. The repertoire includes around 76,000 distinct CDR3 sequences, 12% of them detected once, and about 4.2% sits in the top ten. The material sequenced was whole blood. The receptors derive from an adult who was a healthcare worker with PCR-confirmed SARS-CoV-2 infection or an uninfected control (not recorded which).

This chain links TRBV30 with TRBJ2-1; D perhaps matches TRBD2 (6 bases). Germline assignment: CDR1 GTSNPN and CDR2 SVGIG (reference sequence). Trimming took 2 bases from V and 7 from J, leaving 12 bases between them. The CDR3 extends over 13 amino acids. The CDR3 protein is CAWSWVGGNEQFF. CDR3 DNA sequence: TGTGCCTGGAGTTGGGTTGGGGGGAATGAGCAGTTCTTC.

This clonotype was counted a single time. The V call is TRBV28, the J call TRBJ2-7; 12 bases fit TRBD2. Trimming took 7 bases from V and 1 from J; bases not matched to a gene: 5. The germline CDR1 and CDR2 sequences are MDHEN and SYDVKM. This CDR3 region has 15 residues. The CDR3 DNA reads as TGTGCCAGCAATTCACTAGCGGGAGGATCCTACGAGCAGTACTTC. The encoded protein is CASNSLAGGSYEQYF.

This clonotype appeared many times. V gene TRBV2 combines with J gene TRBJ2-7, with TRBD2 matching over 8 bases. The ends lost 8 bases at V and 6 bases at J; junction bases unmatched: 15. This CDR3 is 15 amino acids long. The germline V gene has CDR1 SNHLY and CDR2 FYNNEI. CDR3 nucleotides: TGTGCCAGCCGGGGGGGTACGGCCGGGAAACTCGAGCAGTACTTC. This gives the protein CASRGGTAGKLEQYF.

This rearrangement joins TRBV11-2 to TRBJ2-7; 7 bases are shared with TRBD1. Per the germline V gene, CDR1 is SGHAT and CDR2 is FQNNGV. The trim removed 5 bases at V and 5 bases at J, leaving 3 bases unmatched. The CDR3 covers 12 residues. The DNA of the CDR3 is TGTGCCAGCAGCCGGGACAGAGACGAGCAGTACTTC. This encodes CASSRDRDEQYF.

The chain is built from TRBV5-5 and TRBJ1-6, with D uncertain. This CDR3 comprises 14 residues. Germline V gene data show CDR1 as SGHKS and CDR2 as YYEKEE (reference sequence). Trimming shortened V by 5 bases and J by 10 bases, and 16 bases separated the two germline ends. In nucleotides, the CDR3 is TGTGCCAGCAGTCGAGGGAATGGGAACTCACCCCTCCACTTT. It specifies CASSRGNGNSPLHF.

This clonotype was detected ten times or more. This chain joins TRBV29-1 and TRBJ2-1; 12 nucleotides match TRBD2. Germline trimming cut 4 bases from V and 7 bases from J; bases unmatched to any gene: 8. The CDR3 runs 15 residues. Germline V lookup: CDR1 SQVTM, CDR2 ANQGSEA. The DNA of the CDR3 is TGCAGCGTTGCTCTAGCGGGAGGGCCCTCTAATGAGCAGTTCTTC. Translating gives CSVALAGGPSNEQFF.

The J gene is TRBJ2-2, the V gene TRBV5-3; no clear D gene. TRBV5-3 is assigned to the ORF class and has an uncertain function. V was cut by 2 bases and J by 4 bases, with 6 bases left in between. The CDR3 spans 13 residues. The CDR3 loop is CARSFGGTGELFF. The CDR3 nucleotides read TGTGCCAGAAGCTTCGGCGGCACCGGGGAGCTGTTTTTT.

This clonotype was counted at least ten times. For the CDR3, the DNA is TGTGCCAGCAGCTTAGTGCTTGGCAATCAGCCCCAGCATTTT. This encodes CASSLVLGNQPQHF. The V gene is TRBV7-8, the J gene TRBJ1-5; D is unresolved. The CDR3 loop spans 14 amino acids. Trimming took 1 base from V and 2 from J, leaving 6 bases between them. CDR1 is SGHVS, CDR2 FQNEAQ, per germline.

This clonotype showed up just a few times. The chain joins TRBV5-8 to TRBJ2-1; weak D call: TRBD1 (5 bases). The germline V gene has CDR1 SGHTS and CDR2 YDEGEE. This CDR3 is built from 15 residues. Trimming left V 2 bases short and J 9 bases short, with 18 bases between. The CDR3 is CASSLRDSDLAEQFF. CDR3 DNA sequence: TGTGCCAGCAGCTTAAGAGACAGCGACTTAGCTGAGCAGTTCTTC.

With regard to this clonotype: Germline is not matched at one junction end, which may reflect a read error. The DNA of the CDR3 is TGTGCCAGCAGCGCCCCACAGGACGACTCTGAAAACACCATATATTTT. Translating it yields CASSAPQDDSENTIYF. The chain recombines TRBV7-6 with TRBJ1-3; D perhaps matches TRBD1 (5 bases). CDR1 is SGHVS and CDR2 is FNYEAQ in the germline V gene. The CDR3 is made up of 16 amino acids. Full variable domain (outside the CDR3, taken from reference TRBV7-6 and TRBJ1-3): GAGVSQSPRYKVTKRGQDVALRCDPISGHVSLYWYRQALGQGPEFLTYFNYEAQQDKSGLPNDRFSAERPEGSISTLTIQRTEQRDSAMYRCASSAPQDDSENTIYFGEGSWLTVV.

As DNA, the CDR3 is TGTGCCAGCAGCCTAGATATTGAGCAGTTCTTC. Its protein is CASSLDIEQFF. The rearrangement joins TRBV14 to TRBJ2-1, with D unclear. Germline CDR1 is SGHDN and CDR2 is FVKESK. Trimming left V 4 bases short and J 9 bases short, with 7 bases between. The CDR3 is 11 residues long.

In regard to this clonotype: Mismatch with germline at one junction end may stem from a read error. The chain carries TRBV24-1 and TRBJ1-1; the D gene is possibly TRBD1 (5 bases). Germline loops: CDR1 KGHDR, CDR2 SFDVKD. The CDR3 contains 12 residues. The chain's CDR3 is CATSATGTEAFF. CDR3 sequence (DNA): TGTGCCACCAGTGCAACCGGGACGGAAGCTTTTTTT.

This clonotype was counted many times. The chain couples TRBV2 to TRBJ2-2; D is ambiguous. CDR3 length: 15 residues. Germline CDR1 and CDR2: SNHLY and FYNNEI. The V end lost 6 bases, the J end lost 0 bases, and 11 bases lay between the germline ends. CDR3 in DNA: TGTGCCAGCAGGGCGACTGTCGCGAACACCGGGGAGCTGTTTTTT. This gives the protein CASRATVANTGELFF.

This clonotype was seen repeatedly, ten times or more. This chain uses TRBV27 with TRBJ2-7; tentative D call: TRBD2 (5 bases). Germline V gene sequence: CDR1 MNHEY, CDR2 SMNVEV (reference sequence). The CDR3 is 14 residues long. V lost 2 bases to trimming and J lost 2 bases, with 10 bases between them. The chain's CDR3 is CASSLTEAPYEQYF. CDR3 coding DNA: TGTGCCAGCAGTTTAACGGAGGCCCCCTACGAGCAGTACTTC.

The chain combines TRBV29-1 with TRBJ1-1, with no clear D. Trimming took off 7 bases at V and 8 bases at J, with 14 bases between the two ends. This CDR3 spans 11 amino acids. Germline V gene sequence: CDR1 SQVTM, CDR2 ANQGSEA. In DNA, the CDR3 is TGCAGCGCCGTTCAATCTACCGAAGCTTTCTTT. Its translation is CSAVQSTEAFF.

This clonotype turned up a few times. This chain links TRBV11-2 with TRBJ2-5, with 9 nucleotides matching TRBD1. The CDR3 is made up of 17 amino acids. V lost 5 bases, J lost 2 bases, and 12 bases stayed unmatched. Germline lookup yields CDR1 SGHAT and CDR2 FQNNGV. CDR3 amino acids: CASSRGTGWDLQETQYF. CDR3 bases: TGTGCCAGCAGCCGGGGGACAGGGTGGGATCTACAAGAGACCCAGTACTTC.

The table lists this clonotype with many counts. The V call is TRBV20-1, the J call TRBJ1-5; 10 bases are a match to TRBD1. V lost 1 base and J lost 5; bases outside the gene matches: 2. The CDR3 is made up of 14 amino acids. The germline CDR1 and CDR2 sequences are DFQATT and SNEGSKA (reference sequence). This chain's CDR3 is CSARGGTGDQPQHF. DNA of the CDR3: TGCAGTGCTAGAGGGGGGACAGGGGATCAGCCCCAGCATTTT.

V gene TRBV11-2 combines with J gene TRBJ1-2; TRBD1 is a possible D gene (6 bases). Germline V CDR1 and CDR2: SGHAT, FQNNGV. The V end was cut by 2 bases, the J end by 2 bases, with 12 bases between. CDR3 size: 15 residues. As DNA, the CDR3 is TGTGCCAGCAGCTTACCCGCTACAGGGAACTATGGCTACACCTTC. It specifies CASSLPATGNYGYTF.

This sequence joins TRBV28 and TRBJ2-3, with 7 bases fitting TRBD2. CDR1 is MDHEN and CDR2 is SYDVKM in the germline V gene. J lost 9 bases, V lost 5 bases, and 5 bases had no gene match. This CDR3 comprises 12 residues. The CDR3 bases are TGTGCCAGCAGTGGGGGACTACACACGCAGTATTTT. Translated: CASSGGLHTQYF. The whole variable domain, remainder taken from reference TRBV28 and TRBJ2-3, is DVKVTQSSRYLVKRTGEKVFLECVQDMDHENMFWYRQDPGLGLRLIYFSYDVKMKEKGDIPEGYSVSREKKERFSLILESASTNQTSMYLCASSGGLHTQYFGPGTRLTVL.

This chain uses TRBV4-1 with TRBJ2-3; 9 positions match TRBD2. This CDR3 has 21 amino acids. Germline trimming cut 1 base from V and 2 bases from J; bases unmatched to any gene: 19. Germline V gene lookup returns CDR1 MGHRA and CDR2 YSYEKL. The CDR3 loop reads CASSQALVIGLAPSDTDTQYF. The CDR3 coding sequence is TGCGCCAGCAGCCAAGCCCTTGTAATAGGACTAGCGCCGTCCGACACAGATACGCAGTATTTT.

The chain has TRBV6-1 and TRBJ1-1, with D uncertain. Trimming removed 4 bases at V and 1 base at J, with 13 bases between. From germline, CDR1 is MNHNS and CDR2 SASEGT. The CDR3 consists of 15 residues. The CDR3 sequence: CASSAYPLTNTEAFF. The CDR3 nucleotides read TGTGCCAGCAGTGCCTACCCTCTGACGAACACTGAAGCTTTCTTT.

The chain uses TRBV7-8 and TRBJ2-3, with D perhaps TRBD1 or TRBD2 (6 bases each). The CDR3 has 15 amino acids. V dropped 4 bases and J dropped 6 bases, with 17 bases sitting between them. Germline V gene data show CDR1 as SGHVS and CDR2 as FQNEAQ. The CDR3 sequence: CASSSPRGRVDTQYF. Here the CDR3 DNA reads TGTGCCAGCAGCTCCCCCCGGGGGCGGGTGGATACGCAGTATTTT. The entire variable domain, with the rest obtained from reference TRBV7-8 and TRBJ2-3, is as follows: GAGVSQSPRYKVAKRGQDVALRCDPISGHVSLFWYQQALGQGPEFLTYFQNEAQLDKSGLPSDRFFAERPEGSVSTLKIQRTQQEDSAVYLCASSSPRGRVDTQYFGPGTRLTVL.

This clonotype was detected only a few times. The V and J genes are TRBV28 and TRBJ1-4, with unresolved D. CDR3 length: 15 amino acids. Germline-derived CDR1 and CDR2 are MDHEN and SYDVKM. Between the trimmed V and J ends, which lost 2 bases and 5 bases, there was a span of 12 bases. Written as DNA, the CDR3 is TGTGCCAGCAGTTTAAGGCTCCCGGGCAATGAAAAACTGTTTTTT. Protein sequence: CASSLRLPGNEKLFF.

This sequence joins TRBV29-1 and TRBJ2-3; D possibly matches TRBD1 or TRBD2 (5 bases each). Germline assignment: CDR1 SQVTM and CDR2 ANQGSEA. This CDR3 region has 14 residues. Trimming left V 2 bases short and J 2 bases short, with 11 bases between. The CDR3 bases are TGCAGCGTTGAATCGAAGGGGACCACAGATACGCAGTATTTT. Its translation is CSVESKGTTDTQYF.

The V and J genes are TRBV18 and TRBJ2-7; possible D gene TRBD1, 6 bases. V dropped 2 bases and J dropped 3 bases, with 14 bases sitting between them. Germline V CDR1 and CDR2: KGHSH, LQKENI. This CDR3 is built from 15 residues. CDR3 coding DNA: TGTGCCAGCTCACCAGGGGTCTCAGGGGTCTACGAGCAGTACTTC. It is translated as CASSPGVSGVYEQYF.

V is TRBV28 and J is TRBJ2-6; D assignment may be TRBD1 or TRBD2 (5 bases each). V gave up 2 bases and J gave up 0 bases, with 14 bases separating them. CDR3 length equals 18 residues. Germline loops: CDR1 MDHEN, CDR2 SYDVKM. The chain's CDR3 is CASSLGGTTVSGANVLTF. DNA for the CDR3: TGTGCCAGCAGTTTAGGGGGTACCACAGTCTCTGGGGCCAACGTCCTGACTTTC.

This clonotype was detected only a few times. A junction boundary mismatches the germline segment, possibly from a read error. CDR3 loop: CASTLGSTEAFF. For the CDR3, the DNA is TGTGCCAGCACCTTAGGGAGCACTGAAGCTTTCTTT. This chain connects TRBV7-9 to TRBJ1-1; D call uncertain. The CDR3 extends over 12 amino acids. In germline, CDR1 is SEHNR, CDR2 FQNEAQ (reference sequence).